This TCR beta chain was sequenced in a study of T cells in Graves' hyperthyroidism and ophthalmopathy. A patient was excluded if there was uncontrolled infection, other autoimmune disease, pregnancy or lactation. Germline values: CDR1 MNHNS, CDR2 SASEGT. The CDR3 covers 15 residues. V gave up 6 bases and J gave up 4 bases; unmatched junction bases: 11. There were TCR beta CDR3 regions amplified from RNA transcripts. The HTBI primer set served for first-round RT-PCR of the TCR CDR3. TCRdb processed the multiplex PCR reads anew with MiXCR; each CDR3 protein has one entry. The profile covers some 740,000 distinct CDR3 sequences, with less than 15% appearing a single time and roughly 10% taken by the ten largest. Study results and limitations: Appearing also in blood were most of the thyroid clonotypes expanded above 0.001.

On this clonotype: The antigen is not known.

This clonotype was obtained from a woman younger than 35 with Graves' hyperthyroidism. The sample consisted of blood. This chain joins TRBV6-1 and TRBJ1-1; TRBD1 agrees at 7 bases. CDR3 nucleotide sequence: TGTGCCAGCAGCCGTAGGCAGGGGGGAGGCACTGAAGCTTTCTTT. Protein sequence: CASSRRQGGGTEAFF.